This T cell receptor beta chain was observed in a study of cytomegalovirus exposure and HLA in healthy donors. Study in general: HLA-typed donors were the source of about 85 million unique TCRs held in an early data release.

Findings of the study overall: The majority of CMV-associated TCR beta chains were reported as apparently HLA-restricted in a later analysis.

PCR involved 60 Vbeta and 13 Jbeta primers. Assay: immunoSEQ multiplex PCR; the TCRdb copy retains only in-frame clones and omits some. This table holds around 90,000 clones, roughly two thirds found once. The CDR3 has 14 amino acids. V gave up 2 bases and J gave up 0 bases, with 5 bases separating them. Looked up from germline, CDR1 is SGHAT and CDR2 is FQNNGV. As for this clone: The target antigen is unknown.

The receptor was derived from a human donor in good health. The sequenced sample was PBMCs. The genes are TRBV11-2 and TRBJ1-3; D uncertain. The CDR3 is CASSLLSSGNTIYF. The CDR3 DNA follows: TGTGCCAGCAGCTTACTCAGCTCTGGAAACACCATATATTTT. Using reference TRBV11-2 and TRBJ1-3 for the parts outside the CDR3, the full variable domain is EAGVAQSPRYKIIEKRQSVAFWCNPISGHATLYWYQQILGQGPKLLIQFQNNGVVDDSQLPKDRFSAERLKGVDSTLKIQPAKLEDSAVYLCASSLLSSGNTIYFGEGSWLTVV.